This TCR beta chain was observed in a study of T cell responses to AZD1222 COVID-19 vaccine. General observations from the study: Across the whole spike, CD4 TCRs peaked at regions 160-218 and 743-854.

For this clone: Its matching antigen is unknown.

Trimming left V 5 bases short and J 4 bases short, with 5 bases between. This CDR3 is built from 11 residues. Looked up from germline, CDR1 is SEHNR and CDR2 is FQNEAQ (reference sequence). This table comes from immunoSEQ multiplex PCR, and its TCRdb copy is limited to in-frame clones, with some not included. This table has some 150,000 clones, around 90% appearing once. This sample comprised peripheral blood, obtained 28 days after the second dose of the MenACWY control vaccine. This sequence was found in an adult who received the MenACWY meningococcal vaccine as a control. The chain has TRBV7-9 and TRBJ1-1, with D unclear. The CDR3 is CASSPSTEAFF. CDR3 coding DNA: TGTGCCAGCAGCCCGTCCACTGAAGCTTTCTTT.